The TCR beta chain described here comes from a study of cytomegalovirus exposure and HLA in healthy donors. Notes on the study in general: Overall, around 160 TCR beta chains were annotated as cytomegalovirus-associated. In vitro confirmation showed a few CMV-associated chains to be CMV antigen specific. Rare sequences made up most TCRs, while some public TCRs were found in many donors.

V gave up 0 bases and J gave up 4 bases; unmatched junction bases: 8. Germline CDR1 and CDR2: SEHNR and FQNEAQ (reference sequence). The CDR3 has 16 residues. While the first cohort had fewer than 850 subjects, the donors belonged to the separate validation cohort of over a hundred subjects. TCRdb's copy holds only in-frame clones and misses some; the assay was immunoSEQ multiplex PCR. The table has about 160,000 clones, roughly 96% seen once. On this clone itself: The antigen is undetermined.

Source material: PBMCs. J is TRBJ1-2 and V is TRBV7-9; 7 positions agree with TRBD1. The receptor was isolated from a woman under 30 in good health and CMV-seronegative. The CDR3 here is CASSLAPRTGGYGYTF. In DNA form, the CDR3 reads TGTGCCAGCAGCTTAGCGCCCCGGACAGGCGGCTATGGCTACACCTTC.